Here is one T cell receptor (beta chain) with its context. Its antigen remains unknown. Libraries were prepared by immunoSEQ multiplex PCR; TCRdb keeps only in-frame clonotypes and omits some of them. The top ten clones hold 4% to 6% of a sample with about 90,000 clones, 90% to 95% of them seen once. The data were taken from a study of T cell responses to AZD1222 COVID-19 vaccine. The CDR3 spans 15 residues. CDR1 MNHEY and CDR2 SMNVEV come from the germline V gene (reference sequence). The trim removed 6 bases at V and 7 bases at J, leaving 12 bases unmatched. Study-level results: The span of vaccine-associated CD4 TCRs extended across spike, with dominance at 160-218 and 743-854. Females made up more of the donors, who were largely white British, and clonal diversity may have come out too low.

V usage is TRBV27 and J usage is TRBJ2-1, with 7 bases lining up with TRBD2. This specimen consisted of peripheral blood, obtained on day 0 of MenACWY control vaccination. The origin of this receptor is an adult in good health. The CDR3 here is CASSTAQAGGNEQFF. The CDR3 nucleotides read TGTGCCAGCAGCACCGCCCAGGCCGGGGGGAATGAGCAGTTCTTC.